This TCR beta chain appears in the sequencing data of a study of T-cell reconstitution after alpha-beta-depleted transplantation in children. The trim removed 4 bases at V and 5 bases at J, leaving 10 bases unmatched. CDR1 is MNHEY, CDR2 SMNVEV, per germline (reference sequence). CDR3 size: 16 residues. As it was prepared, the TCRbeta library received unique molecular identifiers. TCRdb reprocessed the PCR reads with MiXCR, giving one entry per CDR3 protein. The sample holds about 600,000 distinct CDR3 sequences; more than 20% are singletons and the top ten take over 12%. The specimen was PBMCs, mostly from graft donor cells, collected 360 days after TCRalphabeta/CD19-depleted stem cell transplant. This receptor was identified in a boy in the first two years of life who had a stem cell transplant for acute myeloid leukemia, so the T cells may come from the graft donor. V gene TRBV27 combines with J gene TRBJ2-1, with 8 nucleotides matching TRBD1. The CDR3 DNA reads TGTGCCAGCAGTTCCTCGGACAGGGTTGGGCACAATGAGCAGTTCTTC. Its protein product is CASSSSDRVGHNEQFF.